These 14 T cell receptor beta chains came from one sample sequenced in a study of spatial heterogeneity in lung cancer. MiXCR, applied by TCRdb to the 5' RACE reads, yields one record per CDR3 protein. The data show 42,000 or so distinct CDR3 sequences, roughly a tenth seen once. Stated time point: blood at routine non-recurrence follow-up after resection. The sample was PBMCs, taken at follow-up. These receptors were obtained from a female donor with early-stage non-small cell lung cancer.

This clonotype was found many times. The rearrangement joins TRBV2 to TRBJ1-5; D is uncertain. The V end was cut by 6 bases, the J end by 1 base, with 13 bases between. The CDR3 loop spans 15 amino acids. The germline CDR1 and CDR2 sequences are SNHLY and FYNNEI. Here the CDR3 DNA reads TGTGCCAGCAGACCCGTCACGGGAAGCAATCAGCCCCAGCATTTT. Translating it yields CASRPVTGSNQPQHF.

The gene calls are TRBV5-4 and TRBJ1-2, with D unresolved. Trimming stripped 0 bases from V and 1 base from J, with 10 bases between. Germline V CDR1 and CDR2: SGHNT, YYREEE (reference sequence). The CDR3 spans 15 residues. In DNA form, the CDR3 reads TGTGCCAGCAGCTTGGCCGCGGACCGTAACTATGGCTACACCTTC. Amino acid sequence: CASSLAADRNYGYTF.

This clonotype was observed a handful of times. The chain joins TRBV7-2 to TRBJ1-4; the D gene is possibly TRBD1 (6 bases). V lost 1 base and J lost 4, with 16 bases in between. This CDR3 region has 17 residues. CDR1 and CDR2 from the germline V gene are SGHTA and FQGNSA. The CDR3 is CASSLVATGSYNEKLFF. The CDR3 nucleotides are TGTGCCAGCAGCTTAGTGGCCACAGGGAGCTATAATGAAAAACTGTTTTTT. Filled out from reference TRBV7-2 and TRBJ1-4, the complete variable domain reads GAGVSQSPSNKVTEKGKDVELRCDPISGHTALYWYRQSLGQGLEFLIYFQGNSAPDKSGLPSDRFSAERTGGSVSTLTIQRTQQEDSAVYLCASSLVATGSYNEKLFFGSGTQLSVL.

This clonotype appeared a few times. The chain employs TRBV6-2 or TRBV6-3 and TRBJ2-5; 7 bases are shared with TRBD1. Germline CDR1 reads MNHEY; CDR2 reads SVGEGT. V dropped 2 bases and J dropped 2; count of bases not matched to a gene: 5. CDR3 size: 15 residues. CDR3: CASSYEDRAQETQYF. The DNA of the CDR3 is TGTGCCAGCAGTTACGAAGACAGGGCTCAAGAGACCCAGTACTTC.

This clonotype was seen more than once but under ten times. The chain links TRBV7-8 to TRBJ1-6, with D hard to call. Germline CDR1 SGHVS, CDR2 FQNEAQ. V was trimmed by 5 bases and J by 6 bases, leaving 20 bases between them. The CDR3 covers 17 residues. The CDR3, as DNA: TGTGCCAGCAGCCCGCCGAGGCGGGAGGGCATTAATTCACCCCTCCACTTT. Its protein product is CASSPPRREGINSPLHF.

This clonotype was detected many times. CDR3 sequence: CASSLSSGGAEYEQYV. CDR3 DNA sequence: TGTGCCAGCAGCTTGAGTTCGGGGGGCGCGGAATACGAGCAGTACGTC. The chain has TRBV5-5 and TRBJ2-7, with D perhaps TRBD2 (7 bases). The germline CDR1 and CDR2 sequences are SGHKS and YYEKEE (reference sequence). The CDR3 is 16 amino acids. V dropped 1 base and J dropped 4 bases, with 18 bases sitting between them.

The sample holds many counts of this clonotype. This chain uses TRBV9 with TRBJ2-1; the D call may be TRBD1 or TRBD2 (6 bases each). CDR1 is SGDLS, CDR2 YYNGEE, per germline. The V and J ends lost 2 bases and 0 bases respectively, with 15 bases between them. The CDR3 has 17 amino acids. This CDR3 is CASSVIGGTSSYNEQFF. CDR3 sequence (DNA): TGTGCCAGCAGCGTCATAGGGGGGACATCCTCCTACAATGAGCAGTTCTTC.

This clonotype was detected ten times or more. The J gene is TRBJ1-2, the V gene TRBV28, with TRBD1 matching over 8 bases. CDR3 length: 14 residues. V was clipped by 5 bases and J by 8 bases; unmatched bases: 10. The germline CDR1 and CDR2 sequences are MDHEN and SYDVKM. The CDR3 DNA sequence: TGTGCCAGCAGTCTCCGCGGACAGGGAAGGGGCTACACCTTC. It is translated as CASSLRGQGRGYTF.

The chain uses TRBV12-5 and TRBJ2-3; tentative D call: TRBD2 (6 bases). V gave up 4 bases and J gave up 2 bases, with 10 bases separating them. Germline assignment: CDR1 LGHNT and CDR2 FRNRAP. The CDR3 extends over 14 amino acids. This CDR3 is CASGWGLSTDTQYF. The DNA for the CDR3 is TGTGCTAGTGGTTGGGGACTTTCCACAGATACGCAGTATTTT.

This clonotype has a count of ten or more. The chain combines TRBV10-3 with TRBJ2-3; D is ambiguous. The CDR3 has 14 amino acids. Germline V gives CDR1 ENHRY, CDR2 SYGVKD. Trimming took 4 bases from V and 5 from J, leaving 13 bases between them. The CDR3 nucleotides are TGTGCCATCAGTGTGGGAAATATTGGAGATACGCAGTATTTT. This translates into CAISVGNIGDTQYF.

This clonotype showed up just a few times. The V gene is TRBV6-1, the J gene TRBJ2-2; D not resolved. Per germline, CDR1 MNHNS and CDR2 SASEGT. The V end was cut by 6 bases, the J end by 6 bases, with 2 bases between. This CDR3 comprises 10 residues. This CDR3 is CASRAGELFF. DNA of the CDR3: TGTGCCAGCAGGGCCGGGGAGCTGTTTTTT.

This clonotype was recorded at least ten times. Here the CDR3 DNA reads TGTGCCAGCAGCCCGCTGACAGGGGGGTCTGGTGGCTACACCTTC. It yields the protein CASSPLTGGSGGYTF. The genes are TRBV21-1 and TRBJ1-2; whether TRBD1, the table's D call, matches the DNA was not checked. TRBV21-1 is annotated as a pseudogene. The CDR3 length is 15 residues.

In regard to this clonotype: Since a much larger clone is just one base distant, this may be a read error. The rearrangement joins TRBV16 to TRBJ2-7, with 8 bases that match TRBD1. The CDR3 runs 12 residues. Germline CDR1 is KGHSY and CDR2 is FQNENV. J gave up 3 bases and V 7 bases, and 2 bases lay outside the gene matches. This CDR3 is CASKTGGYEQYF. DNA for the CDR3: TGTGCCAGCAAAACAGGGGGCTACGAGCAGTACTTC.

This clonotype was found many times. This chain uses TRBV2 with TRBJ2-2; D gene unclear. V lost 0 bases to trimming and J lost 2 bases, with 4 bases between them. Germline CDR1 reads SNHLY; CDR2 reads FYNNEI. There are 14 residues in the CDR3. CDR3 bases: TGTGCCAGCAGTGAAGCCCGAAACACCGGGGAGCTGTTTTTT. Protein: CASSEARNTGELFF.